This T cell receptor beta chain was captured by sequencing in a study of cytomegalovirus exposure and HLA in healthy donors. Germline lookup yields CDR1 MNHEY and CDR2 SMNVEV (reference sequence). Trimming took 3 bases from V and 3 from J, leaving 6 bases between them. This CDR3 spans 13 amino acids. Details on this clone: Other DNA sequences in the same sample also yield this CDR3.

Clones were read by immunoSEQ multiplex PCR, and TCRdb kept only the in-frame ones, dropping some. The sample lists about 220,000 clones, approximately 86% seen once, with about 3% in the top ten. The sequenced sample was PBMCs. This clonotype originated in a woman aged 18-29 years in good health and CMV-seronegative. The chain recombines TRBV27 with TRBJ2-1, with D hard to call. The CDR3 coding sequence is TGTGCCAGCAGTTTCAATAGCTACAATGAGCAGTTCTTC. Translating gives CASSFNSYNEQFF.